This TCR beta chain comes out of a study of identical twins. Study-wide findings and caveats: Out-of-frame alpha sequences shared between twins exhibited an excess of low generation probability.

This CDR3 has 11 amino acids. The ends were cut back, 5 bases at V and 7 bases at J, with 8 bases in the middle. This clonotype was counted at least ten times. Its specificity is unknown. TCRdb re-called the 5' RACE reads through MiXCR, storing one row per CDR3 protein. The sample includes approximately 300,000 distinct CDR3 sequences, more than 8% of them seen just once. This same sample was also part of a study on yellow fever vaccine responses in identical twins.

The sequence was obtained from a woman under 30 in good health. The source material was CD8+ T cells sorted from blood. The gene calls are TRBV12-3 or TRBV12-4 and TRBJ1-1; D not resolved. The CDR3 here is CASSAYDEAFF. The CDR3 region has the DNA TGTGCCAGCAGTGCCTACGATGAAGCTTTCTTT.